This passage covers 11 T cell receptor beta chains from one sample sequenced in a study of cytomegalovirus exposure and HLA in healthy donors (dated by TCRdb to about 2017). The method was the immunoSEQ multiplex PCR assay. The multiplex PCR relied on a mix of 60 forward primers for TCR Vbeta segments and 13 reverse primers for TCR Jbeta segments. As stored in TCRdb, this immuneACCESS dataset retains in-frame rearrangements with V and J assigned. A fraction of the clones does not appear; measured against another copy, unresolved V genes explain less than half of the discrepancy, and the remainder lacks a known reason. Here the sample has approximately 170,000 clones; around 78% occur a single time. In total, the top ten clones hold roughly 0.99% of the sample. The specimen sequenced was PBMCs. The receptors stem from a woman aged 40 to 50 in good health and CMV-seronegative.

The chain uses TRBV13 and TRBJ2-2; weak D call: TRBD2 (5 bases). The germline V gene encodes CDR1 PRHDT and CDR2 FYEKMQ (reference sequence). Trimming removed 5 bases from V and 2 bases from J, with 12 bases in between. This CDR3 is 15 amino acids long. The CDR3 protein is CASSPVGANTGELFF. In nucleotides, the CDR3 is TGTGCCAGCAGCCCCGTGGGAGCCAACACCGGGGAGCTGTTTTTT.

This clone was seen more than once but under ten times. Here the CDR3 reads CASSLAGPYEQYF. For the CDR3, the DNA is TGTGCCAGCAGTTTAGCGGGACCCTACGAGCAGTACTTC. The chain combines TRBV6-5 with TRBJ2-7, with 8 positions matching TRBD2. The CDR3 is made up of 13 amino acids. Germline CDR1 MNHEY, CDR2 SVGAGI. The trim removed 4 bases at V and 2 bases at J, leaving 1 base unmatched.

The CDR3 region has the DNA TGTGCCAGCAGCTGGGGGACTAGCGGGAGGTCTTCCAAAGAGACCCAGTACTTC. Translating gives CASSWGTSGRSSKETQYF. The rearrangement uses TRBV11-2 and TRBJ2-5, with TRBD2 matching 15 bases. Germline V gene data show CDR1 as SGHAT and CDR2 as FQNNGV. The CDR3 extends over 18 amino acids. The trim removed 4 bases at V and 3 bases at J, leaving 9 bases unmatched.

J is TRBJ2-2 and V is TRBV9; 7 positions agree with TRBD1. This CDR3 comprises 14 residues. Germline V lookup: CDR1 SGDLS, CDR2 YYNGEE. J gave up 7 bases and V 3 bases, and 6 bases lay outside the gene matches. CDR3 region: CASSADRVGGELFF. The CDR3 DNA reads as TGTGCCAGCAGCGCCGACAGGGTTGGCGGGGAGCTGTTTTTT.

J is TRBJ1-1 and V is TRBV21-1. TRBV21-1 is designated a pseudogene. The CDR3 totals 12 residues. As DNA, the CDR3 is TGTGCCAGCAGCAAAGCCGAGTCGGGATGTCTCTTT. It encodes CASSKAESGCLF.

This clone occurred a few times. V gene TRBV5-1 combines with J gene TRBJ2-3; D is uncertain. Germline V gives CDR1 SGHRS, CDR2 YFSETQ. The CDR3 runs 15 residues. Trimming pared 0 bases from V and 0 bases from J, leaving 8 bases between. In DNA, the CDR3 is TGCGCCAGCAGCTTGGCAGGATCTAGCACAGATACGCAGTATTTT. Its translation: CASSLAGSSTDTQYF.

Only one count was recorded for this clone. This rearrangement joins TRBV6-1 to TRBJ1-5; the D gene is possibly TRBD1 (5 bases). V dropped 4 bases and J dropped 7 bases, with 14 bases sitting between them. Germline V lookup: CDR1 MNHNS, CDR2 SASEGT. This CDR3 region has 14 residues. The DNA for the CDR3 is TGTGCCAGCAGTGGTGAAGGGGTAAGACAGCCCCAGCATTTT. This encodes CASSGEGVRQPQHF.

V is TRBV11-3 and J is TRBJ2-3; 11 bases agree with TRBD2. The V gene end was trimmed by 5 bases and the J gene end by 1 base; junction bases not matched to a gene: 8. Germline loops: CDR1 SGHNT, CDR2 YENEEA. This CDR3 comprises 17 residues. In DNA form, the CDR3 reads TGTGCCAGCAGCCCAGGGACGACTAGCGGGGGCACAGATACGCAGTATTTT. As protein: CASSPGTTSGGTDTQYF.

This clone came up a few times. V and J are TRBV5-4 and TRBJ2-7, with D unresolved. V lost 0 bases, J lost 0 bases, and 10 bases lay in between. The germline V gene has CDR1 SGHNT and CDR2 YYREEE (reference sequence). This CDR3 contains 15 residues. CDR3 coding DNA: TGTGCCAGCAGCTTGGAACCCATCAGCTCCTACGAGCAGTACTTC. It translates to CASSLEPISSYEQYF.

The CDR3 reads CASRKRGGSLWELFF. In nucleotides, the CDR3 is TGTGCCAGTAGGAAACGGGGTGGAAGTTTGTGGGAGCTGTTTTTT. This chain joins TRBV19 and TRBJ2-2, with D tentatively TRBD2 (5 bases). Trimming shortened V by 6 bases and J by 9 bases, and 20 bases separated the two germline ends. This CDR3 is 15 amino acids long. Germline-derived CDR1 and CDR2 are LNHDA and SQIVND (reference sequence).

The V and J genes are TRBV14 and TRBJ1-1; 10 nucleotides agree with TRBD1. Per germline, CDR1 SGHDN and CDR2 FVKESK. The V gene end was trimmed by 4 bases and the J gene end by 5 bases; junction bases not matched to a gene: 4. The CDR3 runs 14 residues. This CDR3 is CASSPDRGSTEAFF. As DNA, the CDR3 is TGTGCCAGCAGCCCGGACAGGGGGTCTACTGAAGCTTTCTTT.